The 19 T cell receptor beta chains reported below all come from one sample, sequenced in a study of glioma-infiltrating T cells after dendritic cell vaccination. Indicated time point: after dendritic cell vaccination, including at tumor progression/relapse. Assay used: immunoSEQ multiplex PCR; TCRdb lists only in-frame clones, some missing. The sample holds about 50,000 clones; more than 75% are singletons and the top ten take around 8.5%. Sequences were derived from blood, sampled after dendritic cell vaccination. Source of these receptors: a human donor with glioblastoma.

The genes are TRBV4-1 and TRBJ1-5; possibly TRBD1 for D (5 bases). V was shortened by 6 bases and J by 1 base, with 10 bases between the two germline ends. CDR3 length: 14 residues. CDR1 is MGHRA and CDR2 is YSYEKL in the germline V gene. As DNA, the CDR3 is TGCGCCAGCAGACCTGGGGGGAGCAATCAGCCCCAGCATTTT. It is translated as CASRPGGSNQPQHF.

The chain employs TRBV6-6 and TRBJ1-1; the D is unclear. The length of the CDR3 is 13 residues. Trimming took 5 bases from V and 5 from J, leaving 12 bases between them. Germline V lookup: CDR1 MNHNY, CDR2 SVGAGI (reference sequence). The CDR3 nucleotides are TGTGCCAGCAGTACCGAGAGAGAAACTGAAGCTTTCTTT. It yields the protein CASSTERETEAFF.

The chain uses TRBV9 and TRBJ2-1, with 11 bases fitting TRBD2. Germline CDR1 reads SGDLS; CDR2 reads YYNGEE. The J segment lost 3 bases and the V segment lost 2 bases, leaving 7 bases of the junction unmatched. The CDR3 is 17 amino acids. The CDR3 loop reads CASSVIHTSGGYNEQFF. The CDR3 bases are TGTGCCAGCAGCGTGATTCACACTAGCGGGGGCTACAATGAGCAGTTCTTC.

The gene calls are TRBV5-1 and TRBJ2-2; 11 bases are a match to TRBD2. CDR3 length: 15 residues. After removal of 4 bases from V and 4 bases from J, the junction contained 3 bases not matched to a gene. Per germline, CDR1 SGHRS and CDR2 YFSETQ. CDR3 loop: CASSPTSGVTGELFF. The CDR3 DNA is TGCGCCAGCAGCCCGACTAGCGGGGTCACCGGGGAGCTGTTTTTT.

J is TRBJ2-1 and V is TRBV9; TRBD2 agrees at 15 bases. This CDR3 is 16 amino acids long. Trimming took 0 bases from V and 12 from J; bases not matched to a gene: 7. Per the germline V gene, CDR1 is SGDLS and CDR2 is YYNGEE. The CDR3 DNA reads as TGTGCCAGCAGCGTAGACGGACTAGCGGGGGGGCCAGGGCAGTTCTTC. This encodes CASSVDGLAGGPGQFF.

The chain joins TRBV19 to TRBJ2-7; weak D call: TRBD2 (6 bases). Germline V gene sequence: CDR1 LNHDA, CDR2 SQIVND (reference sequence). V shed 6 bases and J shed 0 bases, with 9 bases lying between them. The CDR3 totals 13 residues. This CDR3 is CASSHGGSYEQYF. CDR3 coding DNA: TGTGCCAGTAGCCACGGGGGCTCCTACGAGCAGTACTTC.

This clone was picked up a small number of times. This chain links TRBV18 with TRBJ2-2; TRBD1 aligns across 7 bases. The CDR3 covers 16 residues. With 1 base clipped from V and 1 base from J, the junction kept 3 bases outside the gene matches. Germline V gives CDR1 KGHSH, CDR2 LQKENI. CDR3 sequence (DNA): TGTGCCAGCTCACCACAGGGGGCTAAGAACACCGGGGAGCTGTTTTTT. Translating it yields CASSPQGAKNTGELFF. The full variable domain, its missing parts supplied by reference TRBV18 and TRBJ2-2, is NAGVMQNPRHLVRRRGQEARLRCSPMKGHSHVYWYRQLPEEGLKFMVYLQKENIIDESGMPKERFSAEFPKEGPSILRIQQVVRGDSAAYFCASSPQGAKNTGELFFGEGSRLTVL.

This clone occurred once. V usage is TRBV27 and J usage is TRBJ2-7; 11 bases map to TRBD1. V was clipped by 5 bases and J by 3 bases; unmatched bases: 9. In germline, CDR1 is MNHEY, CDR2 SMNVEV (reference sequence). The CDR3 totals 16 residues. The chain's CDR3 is CASSPGQGARFYEQYF. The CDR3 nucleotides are TGTGCCAGCAGTCCAGGACAGGGGGCGAGGTTCTACGAGCAGTACTTC.

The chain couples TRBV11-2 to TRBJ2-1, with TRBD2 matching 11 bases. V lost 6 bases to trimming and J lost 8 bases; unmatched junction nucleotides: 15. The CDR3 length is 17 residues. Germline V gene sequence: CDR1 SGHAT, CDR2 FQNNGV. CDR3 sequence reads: CASRKGGRLAGFDEQFF. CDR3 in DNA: TGTGCCAGCAGAAAAGGCGGTAGACTAGCGGGGTTCGATGAGCAGTTCTTC.

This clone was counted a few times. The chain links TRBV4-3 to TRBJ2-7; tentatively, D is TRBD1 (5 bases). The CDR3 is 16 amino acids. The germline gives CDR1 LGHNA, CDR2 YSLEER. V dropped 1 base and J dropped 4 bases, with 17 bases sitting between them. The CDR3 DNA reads TGCGCCAGCAGCCAAGTTCTGGGCAGGGCCGCTTACGAGCAGTACTTC. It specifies CASSQVLGRAAYEQYF.

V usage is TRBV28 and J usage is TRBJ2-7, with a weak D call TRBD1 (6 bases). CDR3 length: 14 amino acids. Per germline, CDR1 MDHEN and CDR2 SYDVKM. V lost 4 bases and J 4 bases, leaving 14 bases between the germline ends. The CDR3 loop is CASSYGQRGYEQYF. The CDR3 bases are TGTGCCAGCAGTTACGGACAGAGGGGATACGAGCAGTACTTC.

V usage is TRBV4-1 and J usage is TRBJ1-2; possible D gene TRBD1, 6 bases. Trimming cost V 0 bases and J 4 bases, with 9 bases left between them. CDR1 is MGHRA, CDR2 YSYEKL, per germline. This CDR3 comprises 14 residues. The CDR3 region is CASSQDTGLYGYTF. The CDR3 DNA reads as TGCGCCAGCAGCCAAGATACAGGGCTCTATGGCTACACCTTC.

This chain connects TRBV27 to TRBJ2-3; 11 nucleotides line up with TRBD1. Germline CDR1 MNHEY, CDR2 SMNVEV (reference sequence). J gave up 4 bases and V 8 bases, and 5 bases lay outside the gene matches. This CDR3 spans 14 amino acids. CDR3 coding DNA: TGTGCCAGCCACGGGACAGGGGGATCAGATACGCAGTATTTT. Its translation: CASHGTGGSDTQYF.

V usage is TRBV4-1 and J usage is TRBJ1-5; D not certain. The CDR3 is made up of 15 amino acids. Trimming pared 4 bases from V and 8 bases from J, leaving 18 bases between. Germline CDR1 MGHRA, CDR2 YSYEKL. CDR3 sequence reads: CASSPSPEGVEPQHF. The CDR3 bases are TGCGCCAGCAGCCCCTCGCCGGAGGGTGTCGAGCCCCAGCATTTT.

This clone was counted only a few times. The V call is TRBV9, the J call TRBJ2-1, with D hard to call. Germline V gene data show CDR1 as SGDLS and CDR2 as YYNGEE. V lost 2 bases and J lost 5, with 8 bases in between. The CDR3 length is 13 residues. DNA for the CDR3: TGTGCCAGCAGCGTTAGACTCCACAATGAGCAGTTCTTC. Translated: CASSVRLHNEQFF.

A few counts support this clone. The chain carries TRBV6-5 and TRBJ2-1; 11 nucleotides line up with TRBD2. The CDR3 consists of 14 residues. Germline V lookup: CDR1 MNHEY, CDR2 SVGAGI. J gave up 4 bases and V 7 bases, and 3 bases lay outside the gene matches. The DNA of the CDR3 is TGTGCCAGCATTCGACTAGCGGGGTACAATGAGCAGTTCTTC. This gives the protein CASIRLAGYNEQFF.

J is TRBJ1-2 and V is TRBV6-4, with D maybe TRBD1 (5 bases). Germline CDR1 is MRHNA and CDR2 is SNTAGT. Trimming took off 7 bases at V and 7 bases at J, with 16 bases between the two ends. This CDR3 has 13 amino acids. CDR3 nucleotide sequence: TGTGCCAGCAACCGCGTAGGGGCTCGTGGCTACACCTTC. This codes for CASNRVGARGYTF.

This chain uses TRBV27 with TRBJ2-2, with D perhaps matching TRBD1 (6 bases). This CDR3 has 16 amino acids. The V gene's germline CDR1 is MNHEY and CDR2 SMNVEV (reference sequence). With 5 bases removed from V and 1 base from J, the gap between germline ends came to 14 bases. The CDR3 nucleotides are TGTGCCAGCAGTCTTCACCCGGGACAGAACACCGGGGAGCTGTTTTTT. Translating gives CASSLHPGQNTGELFF.

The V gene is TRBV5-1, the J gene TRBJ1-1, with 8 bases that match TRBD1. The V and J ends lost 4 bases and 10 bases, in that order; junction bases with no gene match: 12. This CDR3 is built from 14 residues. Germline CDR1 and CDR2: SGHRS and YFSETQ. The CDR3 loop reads CASSPNLQQGGAFF. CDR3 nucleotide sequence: TGCGCCAGCAGCCCAAACTTGCAACAGGGGGGAGCTTTCTTT.